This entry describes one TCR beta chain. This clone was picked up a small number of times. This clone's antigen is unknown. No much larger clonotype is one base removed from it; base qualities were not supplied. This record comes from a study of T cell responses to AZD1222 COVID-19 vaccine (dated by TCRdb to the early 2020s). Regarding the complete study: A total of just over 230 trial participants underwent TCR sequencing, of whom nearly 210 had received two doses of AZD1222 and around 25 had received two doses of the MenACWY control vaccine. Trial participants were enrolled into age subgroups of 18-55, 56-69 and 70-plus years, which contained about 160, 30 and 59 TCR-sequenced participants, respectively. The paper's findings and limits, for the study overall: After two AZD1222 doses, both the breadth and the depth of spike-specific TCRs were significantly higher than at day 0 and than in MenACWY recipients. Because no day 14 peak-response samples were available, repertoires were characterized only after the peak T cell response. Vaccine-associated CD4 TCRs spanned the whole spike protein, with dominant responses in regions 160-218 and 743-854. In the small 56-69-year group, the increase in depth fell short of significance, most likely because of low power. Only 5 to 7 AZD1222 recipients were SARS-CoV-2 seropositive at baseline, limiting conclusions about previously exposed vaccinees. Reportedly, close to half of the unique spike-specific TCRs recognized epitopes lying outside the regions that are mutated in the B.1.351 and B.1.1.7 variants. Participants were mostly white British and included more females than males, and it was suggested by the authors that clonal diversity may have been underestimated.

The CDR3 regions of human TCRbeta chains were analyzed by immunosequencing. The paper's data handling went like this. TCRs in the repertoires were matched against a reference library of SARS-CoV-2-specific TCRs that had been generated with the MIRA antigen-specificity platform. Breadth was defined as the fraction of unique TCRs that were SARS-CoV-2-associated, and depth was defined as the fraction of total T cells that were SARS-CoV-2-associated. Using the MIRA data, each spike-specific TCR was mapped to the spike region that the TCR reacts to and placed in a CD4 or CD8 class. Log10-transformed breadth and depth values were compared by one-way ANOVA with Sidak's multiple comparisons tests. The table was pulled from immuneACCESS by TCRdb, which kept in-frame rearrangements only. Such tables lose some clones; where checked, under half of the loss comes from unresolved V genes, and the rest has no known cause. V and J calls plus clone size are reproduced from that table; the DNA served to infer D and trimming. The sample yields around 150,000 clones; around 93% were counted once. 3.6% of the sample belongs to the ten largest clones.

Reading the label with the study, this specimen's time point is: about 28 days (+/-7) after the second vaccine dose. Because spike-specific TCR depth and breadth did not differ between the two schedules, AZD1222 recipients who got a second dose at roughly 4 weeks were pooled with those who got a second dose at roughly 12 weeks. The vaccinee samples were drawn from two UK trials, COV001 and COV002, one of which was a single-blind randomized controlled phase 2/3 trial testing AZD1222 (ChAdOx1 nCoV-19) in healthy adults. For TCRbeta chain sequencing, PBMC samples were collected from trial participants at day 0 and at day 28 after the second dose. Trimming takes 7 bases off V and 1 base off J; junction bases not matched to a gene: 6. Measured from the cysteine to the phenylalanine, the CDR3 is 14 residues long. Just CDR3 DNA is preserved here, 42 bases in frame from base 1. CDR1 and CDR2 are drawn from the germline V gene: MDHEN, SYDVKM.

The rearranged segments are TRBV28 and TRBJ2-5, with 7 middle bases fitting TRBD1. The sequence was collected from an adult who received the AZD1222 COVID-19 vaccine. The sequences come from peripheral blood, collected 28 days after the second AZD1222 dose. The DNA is TGTGCCAGCAAGACCCCAGGGGGCCAAGAGACCCAGTACTTC. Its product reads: CASKTPGGQETQYF.